This T cell receptor (beta chain) was obtained from a study of T cells in Graves' hyperthyroidism and ophthalmopathy. Study-wide results and limits: Stable hyperthyroidism was separated from ophthalmopathy by a model based on 13 V-J features.

This clonotype was recorded at least ten times. What it binds is unknown. Orbital computed tomography, thyroid ultrasound, serum thyroxine and TRAb, and clinical symptoms together informed the diagnoses. This sample holds PBMCs from approximately 9 ml fresh peripheral blood. V was trimmed by 6 bases and J by 1 base, leaving 10 bases between them. This CDR3 comprises 12 residues. The germline V gene has CDR1 DFQATT and CDR2 SNEGSKA (reference sequence). RNA transcripts were the template for amplifying TCR beta CDR3 regions. The study used the HTBI primer set for a first-round RT-PCR of the TCR CDR3. TCRdb redid the calling of the multiplex PCR reads with MiXCR, one entry per CDR3 protein. The sample holds around 290,000 distinct CDR3 sequences, roughly 15% seen once.

The chain combines TRBV20-1 with TRBJ2-7; unclear D gene. This TCR derives from a woman in her 40s with Graves' hyperthyroidism. Specimen: blood. CDR3 sequence reads: CSAIMNSYEQYF. CDR3 sequence (DNA): TGCAGTGCCATCATGAATTCCTACGAGCAGTACTTC.